This T cell receptor (beta chain) came from a study of OX40 agonist ivuxolimab in advanced cancers. Background on the study: The patients got ivuxolimab, which is an agonistic anti-OX40 (CD134) antibody. Dose-escalation patients' cancers were hepatocellular carcinoma, melanoma, renal cell or head and neck cancer. General observations from the study: Averaged across samples, CD8+ T cells carried more expanded clones than CD4+ did.

The data were produced by immunoSEQ multiplex PCR, yet TCRdb's version contains in-frame clones alone and is incomplete. The sample holds some 87,000 clones, 80% to 95% seen once. With regard to this clone: What it recognizes is unknown. The junction shows a germline mismatch at one end, possibly a read error.

This sequence was found in an adult with an advanced solid tumor such as melanoma, head and neck, liver or kidney cancer. The material was CD4+ or CD8+ T cells sorted from blood, obtained in a trial of the OX40 agonist ivuxolimab.

This CDR3 is CASSSGTSTDTQYF. The CDR3 nucleotides are TGTGCTAGCAGCTCCGGGACGAGCACAGATACGCAGTATTTT. The chain employs TRBV7-7 and TRBJ2-3; D is perhaps TRBD1 or TRBD2 (5 bases each). The CDR3 is 14 amino acids. The germline V gene encodes CDR1 SSHAT and CDR2 FNYEAQ (reference sequence).